Listed here are 25 T cell receptor beta chains from one sample, sequenced in a study of CD8 T cells in ankylosing spondylitis. Via MiXCR, TCRdb re-called the 5' RACE reads, giving one row per CDR3 protein. Of 250,000 to 350,000 distinct CDR3 sequences listed, around 18% are singletons. The sequenced material came from blood, either unsorted or a sorted T cell fraction (not recorded which). These receptors were obtained from a male donor with ankylosing spondylitis or in good health (not recorded which).

This chain connects TRBV6-5 to TRBJ2-7; 12 positions match TRBD2. The CDR3 has 16 amino acids. CDR1 MNHEY and CDR2 SVGAGI come from the germline V gene. After removal of 4 bases from V and 5 bases from J, the junction contained 9 bases not matched to a gene. The CDR3 DNA reads as TGTGCCAGCAGTTCCCGGACTAGCGGGACCGTCCACGAGCAGTACGTC. Encoded protein: CASSSRTSGTVHEQYV.

V gene TRBV7-2 combines with J gene TRBJ1-2; no clear D. Between the trimmed V and J ends, which lost 3 bases and 3 bases, there was a span of 8 bases. The V gene's germline CDR1 is SGHTA and CDR2 FQGNSA. The CDR3 has 13 residues. The DNA of the CDR3 is TGTGCCAGCAGCTTGACCCAAGACTATGGCTACACCTTC. It specifies CASSLTQDYGYTF.

This clonotype was seen more than once but under ten times. The rearrangement joins TRBV3-1 to TRBJ1-5; D call uncertain. V was shortened by 0 bases and J by 11 bases, with 8 bases between the two germline ends. The CDR3 totals 12 residues. Germline values: CDR1 LGHDT, CDR2 YNNKEL (reference sequence). The CDR3 sequence is CASSQDSGTQHF. The CDR3 DNA sequence: TGTGCCAGCAGCCAAGATTCCGGTACCCAGCATTTT.

This chain links TRBV28 with TRBJ2-5; perhaps TRBD2 as D (5 bases). Trimming cost V 3 bases and J 2 bases, with 19 bases left between them. Germline V gene sequence: CDR1 MDHEN, CDR2 SYDVKM. This CDR3 contains 17 residues. In DNA, the CDR3 is TGTGCCAGCAGTTTCCCCCTGGTACTAGTGTCGCAAGAGACCCAGTACTTC. Translated: CASSFPLVLVSQETQYF. The full variable domain, in which reference TRBV28 and TRBJ2-5 provide the parts outside the CDR3, is DVKVTQSSRYLVKRTGEKVFLECVQDMDHENMFWYRQDPGLGLRLIYFSYDVKMKEKGDIPEGYSVSREKKERFSLILESASTNQTSMYLCASSFPLVLVSQETQYFGPGTRLLVL.

The chain joins TRBV18 to TRBJ2-3; TRBD1 might be the D (5 bases). The V end was cut by 0 bases, the J end by 1 base, with 11 bases between. Germline V lookup: CDR1 KGHSH, CDR2 LQKENI. This CDR3 comprises 16 residues. The CDR3 sequence: CASSPPVSTGTDTQYF. The CDR3 coding sequence is TGTGCCAGCTCACCACCGGTCTCGACAGGCACAGATACGCAGTATTTT.

This rearrangement joins TRBV5-1 to TRBJ1-4; TRBD1 matches 7 bases. This CDR3 region has 14 residues. J was trimmed by 5 bases and V by 4 bases; bases with no gene match: 5. Germline V gene data show CDR1 as SGHRS and CDR2 as YFSETQ. The CDR3 is CASSPGRGNEKLFF. The CDR3, as DNA: TGCGCCAGCAGCCCAGGCAGGGGGAATGAAAAACTGTTTTTT.

Many counts were recorded for this clonotype. This sequence joins TRBV15 and TRBJ1-5; D perhaps matches TRBD1 (6 bases). The germline gives CDR1 LNHNV, CDR2 YYDKDF (reference sequence). V lost 0 bases, J lost 2 bases, and 20 bases lay in between. The CDR3 contains 19 residues. The CDR3 here is CATSRDLVRGFYGNQPQHF. CDR3 bases: TGTGCCACCAGCAGAGACCTGGTCAGGGGATTTTACGGCAATCAGCCCCAGCATTTT.

The CDR3 region is CASSPQGMGGHTEAFF. The CDR3 nucleotides read TGTGCCAGCAGCCCACAGGGTATGGGCGGGCACACTGAAGCTTTCTTT. The chain employs TRBV6-1 and TRBJ1-1; tentatively, D is TRBD1 (6 bases). In germline, CDR1 is MNHNS, CDR2 SASEGT. The CDR3 loop spans 16 amino acids. V lost 6 bases, J lost 3 bases, and 20 bases lay in between.

The sample holds many counts of this clonotype. This chain connects TRBV20-1 to TRBJ2-5; D is ambiguous. The CDR3 spans 14 residues. Trimming took off 2 bases at V and 0 bases at J, with 10 bases between the two ends. Germline loops: CDR1 DFQATT, CDR2 SNEGSKA (reference sequence). The CDR3 region is CSARNMDYQETQYF. The DNA for the CDR3 is TGCAGTGCTAGAAACATGGATTACCAAGAGACCCAGTACTTC.

This chain joins TRBV7-9 and TRBJ2-7; D not resolved. V dropped 0 bases and J dropped 3 bases, with 9 bases sitting between them. There are 14 residues in the CDR3. Germline CDR1 and CDR2: SEHNR and FQNEAQ (reference sequence). CDR3 nucleotide sequence: TGTGCCAGCAGCTTAGCGCCCAATTACTACGAGCAGTACGTC. Protein product: CASSLAPNYYEQYV.

This clonotype has at least ten counts. This chain connects TRBV29-1 to TRBJ2-1; D may correspond to TRBD1 or TRBD2 (5 bases each). The CDR3 length is 14 residues. Germline V gene lookup returns CDR1 SQVTM and CDR2 ANQGSEA. The germline V and J ends were trimmed by 8 bases and 6 bases, with 20 bases remaining between them. The chain's CDR3 is CSSTGQEAFNEQFF. CDR3 sequence (DNA): TGCAGCTCTACGGGGCAAGAGGCATTCAATGAGCAGTTCTTC.

This sequence joins TRBV3-1 and TRBJ2-5, with 9 bases matching TRBD1. Germline V gene sequence: CDR1 LGHDT, CDR2 YNNKEL (reference sequence). The V and J ends lost 6 bases and 5 bases, in that order; junction bases with no gene match: 4. This CDR3 comprises 13 residues. The CDR3 reads CASRHRGRETQYF. The DNA of the CDR3 is TGTGCCAGCAGGCACAGGGGGCGTGAGACCCAGTACTTC.

V usage is TRBV18 and J usage is TRBJ2-1; D is uncertain. Germline V gene lookup returns CDR1 KGHSH and CDR2 LQKENI. The CDR3 contains 15 residues. V was trimmed by 1 base and J by 0 bases, leaving 7 bases between them. CDR3: CASSPRPVSYNEQFF. As DNA, the CDR3 is TGTGCCAGCTCACCACGCCCGGTCTCCTACAATGAGCAGTTCTTC. The entire variable domain, with the rest obtained from reference TRBV18 and TRBJ2-1, is as follows: NAGVMQNPRHLVRRRGQEARLRCSPMKGHSHVYWYRQLPEEGLKFMVYLQKENIIDESGMPKERFSAEFPKEGPSILRIQQVVRGDSAAYFCASSPRPVSYNEQFFGPGTRLTVL.

This clonotype was observed a handful of times. This chain links TRBV19 with TRBJ2-2, with D unclear. The V end was cut by 7 bases, the J end by 7 bases, with 16 bases between. Germline assignment: CDR1 LNHDA and CDR2 SQIVND (reference sequence). The CDR3 loop spans 14 amino acids. This chain's CDR3 is CASKVDLQIGELFF. The CDR3 DNA is TGTGCCAGTAAAGTCGACTTACAGATCGGGGAGCTGTTTTTT.

The rearrangement uses TRBV12-3 or TRBV12-4 and TRBJ2-2, with a tentative D call TRBD2 (5 bases). Trimming removed 5 bases at V and 7 bases at J, with 14 bases between. The length of the CDR3 is 14 residues. The CDR3 loop is CASSAGLAVGELFF. The CDR3 DNA reads TGTGCCAGCAGTGCCGGGCTAGCCGTCGGGGAGCTGTTTTTT.

This clonotype was counted many times. The chain recombines TRBV10-2 with TRBJ2-5; TRBD2 matches at 15 bases. Germline V lookup: CDR1 WSHSY, CDR2 SAAADI. The CDR3 is 19 amino acids. The V and J ends lost 9 bases and 5 bases, in that order; junction bases with no gene match: 19. DNA of the CDR3: TGCGCCAGTCAAGCAGGGGGACCCGGGACTAGCGGGAGGTTTGAGACCCAGTACTTC. Translated: CASQAGGPGTSGRFETQYF.

V usage is TRBV4-1 and J usage is TRBJ1-2; 9 bases are shared with TRBD1. Trimming at V came to 3 bases and at J to 4 bases, leaving 9 bases not matched to a gene. Germline loops: CDR1 MGHRA, CDR2 YSYEKL. The CDR3 runs to 16 residues. CDR3 bases: TGCGCCAGCAGCCATTTGGGGGACAGGGATTTCTATGGCTACACCTTC. This translates into CASSHLGDRDFYGYTF.

This clonotype came up a few times. This chain joins TRBV4-1 and TRBJ2-4; 9 bases fit TRBD1. V gave up 4 bases and J gave up 6 bases; unmatched junction bases: 22. Germline V CDR1 and CDR2: MGHRA, YSYEKL. The CDR3 loop spans 20 amino acids. The CDR3 sequence is CASSRSVGARTGQGGNIQYF. CDR3 sequence (DNA): TGCGCCAGCAGCCGATCAGTCGGCGCTCGGACGGGACAGGGTGGAAACATTCAGTACTTC.

This chain joins TRBV29-1 and TRBJ1-2; no clear D. V lost 0 bases, J lost 5 bases, and 13 bases lay in between. Per the germline V gene, CDR1 is SQVTM and CDR2 is ANQGSEA. There are 14 residues in the CDR3. CDR3 DNA: TGCAGCGTTGAAGATCTGGCCACGGGGTATGGCTACACCTTC. It encodes CSVEDLATGYGYTF.

The chain is built from TRBV20-1 and TRBJ2-1; a possible D gene is TRBD2 (6 bases). Germline values: CDR1 DFQATT, CDR2 SNEGSKA (reference sequence). This CDR3 has 11 residues. The V end was cut by 6 bases, the J end by 12 bases, with 15 bases between. The CDR3 here is CSATRAGMQFF. DNA of the CDR3: TGCAGTGCGACGCGAGCGGGTATGCAGTTCTTC.

The V gene is TRBV28, the J gene TRBJ2-7; TRBD2 aligns across 11 bases. Germline CDR1 MDHEN, CDR2 SYDVKM. Germline trimming cut 7 bases from V and 2 bases from J; bases unmatched to any gene: 4. The CDR3 is made up of 14 amino acids. Written as DNA, the CDR3 is TGTGCCAGCACAACTAGCGGGGGAACCTACGAGCAGTACGTC. This translates into CASTTSGGTYEQYV.

In this sample, this clonotype turned up a few times. J is TRBJ2-7 and V is TRBV7-3, with 13 bases that match TRBD2. The CDR3 is made up of 19 amino acids. Germline V CDR1 and CDR2: SGHTA, FQGTGA. The ends lost 1 base at V and 2 bases at J; junction bases unmatched: 11. The CDR3 is CASSLIVRGTSGKPYEQYV. Here the CDR3 DNA reads TGTGCCAGCAGCTTAATTGTACGCGGGACTAGCGGGAAACCCTACGAGCAGTACGTC.

The table lists this clonotype with many counts. The genes are TRBV12-3 or TRBV12-4 and TRBJ2-1; 9 nucleotides line up with TRBD2. Trimming at V came to 1 base and at J to 7 bases, leaving 5 bases not matched to a gene. The CDR3 runs to 15 residues. The CDR3 sequence: CASSLEGLATNEQFF. CDR3 DNA: TGTGCCAGCAGTTTAGAGGGACTAGCCACTAATGAGCAGTTCTTC.

The chain joins TRBV5-1 to TRBJ1-6; weak D call: TRBD1 (6 bases). Germline lookup yields CDR1 SGHRS and CDR2 YFSETQ. CDR3 length: 13 residues. V was clipped by 3 bases and J by 7 bases, with 8 bases between them. The CDR3 nucleotides read TGCGCCAGCAGCTACAGGGAGAATTCACCCCTCCACTTT. Translated, it gives CASSYRENSPLHF.

This clonotype was picked up a small number of times. This chain connects TRBV20-1 to TRBJ2-1, with 15 nucleotides matching TRBD2. CDR3 length equals 16 residues. Trimming took 7 bases from V and 7 from J; bases not matched to a gene: 11. The V gene's germline CDR1 is DFQATT and CDR2 SNEGSKA (reference sequence). The CDR3 here is CSVWTSGRAMGNEQFF. CDR3 sequence (DNA): TGCAGTGTTTGGACTAGCGGGAGGGCCATGGGGAATGAGCAGTTCTTC.